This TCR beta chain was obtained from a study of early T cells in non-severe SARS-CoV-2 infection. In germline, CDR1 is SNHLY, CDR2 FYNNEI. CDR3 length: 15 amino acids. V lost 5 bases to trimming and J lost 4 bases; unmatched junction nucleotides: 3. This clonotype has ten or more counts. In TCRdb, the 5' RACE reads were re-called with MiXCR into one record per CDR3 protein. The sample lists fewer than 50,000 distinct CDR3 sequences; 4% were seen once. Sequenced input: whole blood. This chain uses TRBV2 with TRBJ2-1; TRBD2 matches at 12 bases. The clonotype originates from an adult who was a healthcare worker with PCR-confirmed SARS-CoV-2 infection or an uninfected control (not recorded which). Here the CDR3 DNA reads TGTGCCAGCAGTTGGACTAGCGGGGTTTACAATGAGCAGTTCTTC. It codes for CASSWTSGVYNEQFF.